This T cell receptor beta chain stems from a study of blood T cell repertoires in COVID-19. Study background: Sources were T cells, B-cell-depleted T cells, or PBMCs; the material itself was cDNA or gDNA.

This clone was counted between two and nine times. V lost 7 bases, J lost 7 bases, and 5 bases stayed unmatched. Germline V gives CDR1 KGHDR, CDR2 SFDVKD. This CDR3 spans 12 amino acids. Profiled with immunoSEQ multiplex PCR; TCRdb holds only in-frame clones, not every one. The sample includes about 220,000 clones, roughly 85% seen only once; the top ten take 2% to 3%. The sequenced sample was peripheral blood. This TCR derives from a woman aged 35 to 49 with active or convalescent COVID-19. V is TRBV24-1 and J is TRBJ1-2; 7 bases map to TRBD1. CDR3: CATREGAGGYTF. CDR3 DNA: TGTGCCACCAGAGAGGGGGCTGGTGGCTACACCTTC.